Below, 14 T cell receptor beta chains from the same sample are listed, as sequenced in a study of cytomegalovirus exposure and HLA in healthy donors (dated by TCRdb to about 2017). Library generation was performed with the immunoSEQ multiplex PCR assay. For the multiplex PCR, a mixture combining 60 forward primers for TCR Vbeta segments and 13 reverse primers for TCR Jbeta segments was used. In its TCRdb copy, this immuneACCESS table keeps in-frame sequences only and misses some clones. Where compared with another copy, unresolved V genes explain less than half of these, and the others have no known cause. The sample contains around 120,000 clones, under 85% of them found a single time. The ten biggest clones cover around 3.9% of the sample. Sequencing used PBMCs. These TCRs come from a human donor in good health.

CDR3 amino acids: CASSIVSTGTANTEAFF. The CDR3 bases are TGTGCCAGTAGTATAGTTAGCACCGGGACTGCGAACACTGAAGCTTTCTTT. The chain carries TRBV19 and TRBJ1-1; the D gene is possibly TRBD1 (5 bases). V was pared by 1 base and J by 1 base, with 16 bases between. Germline V gene sequence: CDR1 LNHDA, CDR2 SQIVND (reference sequence). This CDR3 is built from 17 residues.

The chain recombines TRBV5-4 with TRBJ1-5; a weak D match, TRBD1 (5 bases). The CDR3 sequence is 16 residues long. Germline CDR1 is SGHNT and CDR2 is YYREEE (reference sequence). Trimming took off 0 bases at V and 2 bases at J, with 12 bases between the two ends. Here the CDR3 reads CASSLDRGGGNQPQHF. The CDR3 bases are TGTGCCAGCAGCTTGGATAGGGGCGGCGGCAATCAGCCCCAGCATTTT.

The chain has TRBV5-8 and TRBJ2-7, with a weak D call TRBD1 (5 bases). CDR1 SGHTS and CDR2 YDEGEE come from the germline V gene. CDR3 length equals 17 residues. With 0 bases removed from V and 1 base from J, the gap between germline ends came to 17 bases. CDR3 bases: TGTGCCAGCAGCTTGGCGGTGGGGCAGGGTAAGTCCTACGAGCAGTACTTC. It specifies CASSLAVGQGKSYEQYF.

In its sample, this clone was seen once. Mismatch with germline at one junction end may stem from a read error. The chain carries TRBV7-9 and TRBJ2-4; 7 bases are a match to TRBD2. The germline V gene has CDR1 SEHNR and CDR2 FQNEAQ (reference sequence). This CDR3 has 16 residues. The CDR3 coding sequence is TGTGCCAGCAGCGTCGAGGGAGGGCTAGCCAAAAACAGTCAGTACTTC. Its protein product is CASSVEGGLAKNSQYF.

The CDR3 DNA follows: TGTGCCAGTACAGGGTGTTTCTTCTACGAGCAGTACTTC. Protein: CASTGCFFYEQYF. The V call is TRBV6-4, the J call TRBJ2-7, with D tentatively TRBD1 (6 bases). CDR1 and CDR2 (germline): MRHNA, SNTAGT. This CDR3 is built from 13 residues. V was pared by 9 bases and J by 3 bases, with 15 bases between.

V and J are TRBV6-5 and TRBJ1-2; TRBD1 might be the D (5 bases). In germline, CDR1 is MNHEY, CDR2 SVGAGI. This CDR3 has 12 residues. Trimming left V 7 bases short and J 6 bases short, with 12 bases between. CDR3 DNA: TGTGCCAGCAAGAAGGGGAACGATGGCTACACCTTC. It translates to CASKKGNDGYTF.

The chain is built from TRBV5-1 and TRBJ2-5, with 7 bases aligning to TRBD2. J gave up 4 bases and V 0 bases, and 6 bases lay outside the gene matches. Germline values: CDR1 SGHRS, CDR2 YFSETQ. This CDR3 spans 15 amino acids. CDR3 bases: TGCGCCAGCAGCTTGGGGGCGGGAGAGGCAGAGACCCAGTACTTC. Its translation is CASSLGAGEAETQYF.

This chain joins TRBV11-3 and TRBJ2-3; 9 nucleotides line up with TRBD1. The length of the CDR3 is 17 residues. The V and J ends lost 4 bases and 4 bases, in that order; junction bases with no gene match: 12. Germline V lookup: CDR1 SGHNT, CDR2 YENEEA. The CDR3 loop reads CASSSASNRGPADTQYF. The CDR3 bases are TGTGCCAGCAGCTCGGCCTCTAACAGGGGGCCGGCAGATACGCAGTATTTT.

This chain joins TRBV7-9 and TRBJ2-2, with a weak D call TRBD2 (5 bases). Looked up from germline, CDR1 is SEHNR and CDR2 is FQNEAQ (reference sequence). The CDR3 totals 15 residues. With 5 bases removed from V and 6 bases from J, the gap between germline ends came to 16 bases. The CDR3 spells CASSLDRAGPGELFF. The CDR3 DNA is TGTGCCAGCAGCCTGGACCGGGCGGGTCCCGGGGAGCTGTTTTTT.

This chain links TRBV29-1 with TRBJ2-2, with 10 nucleotides matching TRBD1. There are 15 residues in the CDR3. After removal of 6 bases from V and 3 bases from J, the junction contained 7 bases not matched to a gene. CDR1 and CDR2 (germline): SQVTM, ANQGSEA. CDR3 sequence reads: CSVQGGQGYTGELFF. CDR3 in DNA: TGCAGCGTCCAAGGGGGACAGGGGTACACCGGGGAGCTGTTTTTT.

This chain uses TRBV19 with TRBJ1-5; 7 nucleotides line up with TRBD1. After removal of 4 bases from V and 2 bases from J, the junction contained 5 bases not matched to a gene. The CDR3 is made up of 15 amino acids. Germline assignment: CDR1 LNHDA and CDR2 SQIVND (reference sequence). The CDR3 is CASSNRGGGNQPQHF. CDR3 bases: TGTGCCAGTAGTAACAGGGGAGGCGGCAATCAGCCCCAGCATTTT.

The chain employs TRBV6-1 and TRBJ1-4; 11 nucleotides line up with TRBD1. Trimming removed 6 bases from V and 7 bases from J; junction bases left unmatched: 7. The germline V gene encodes CDR1 MNHNS and CDR2 SASEGT. The CDR3 is 15 amino acids. Here the CDR3 reads CASRESGTGGEKLFF. CDR3 sequence (DNA): TGTGCCAGCAGGGAGTCCGGGACAGGGGGTGAAAAACTGTTTTTT.

The sample holds a few counts of this clone. This sequence joins TRBV25-1 and TRBJ1-4, with TRBD1 identical over 7 bases. In germline, CDR1 is MGHDK, CDR2 SYGVNS. This CDR3 has 15 residues. V lost 5 bases to trimming and J lost 4 bases; unmatched junction nucleotides: 7. The CDR3 is CASSRGQEFNEKLFF. CDR3 in DNA: TGTGCCAGCAGTCGAGGACAGGAATTTAATGAAAAACTGTTTTTT.

The rearrangement uses TRBV2 and TRBJ2-2; 14 bases are a match to TRBD2. J was trimmed by 2 bases and V by 2 bases; bases with no gene match: 7. This CDR3 comprises 19 residues. Germline V gives CDR1 SNHLY, CDR2 FYNNEI. The CDR3 region is CASSEPTSGRAYNTGELFF. For the CDR3, the DNA is TGTGCCAGCAGTGAACCGACTAGCGGGAGGGCCTACAACACCGGGGAGCTGTTTTTT.